These T cell receptor beta chains were read from a single sample in a study of blood T cell repertoires in COVID-19. TCRdb keeps only in-frame clones here, not all; method: immunoSEQ multiplex PCR. The table includes 300,000 to 450,000 clones, about nine tenths detected once. Sequencing was done on a sample of PBMCs or T cells enriched from blood (not recorded which). These receptors originate from a woman in her 30s who had been exposed to COVID-19. CDR3s include the opening cysteine and the closing phenylalanine or tryptophan. Each record gives: J gene, D gene, clone size, V gene, CDR3 protein, CDR3 DNA. D genes are given only for firm matches. A row's size may be missing; if present it is once, few, many or a size class.

>TRBJ2-3|NA|NA|TRBV10-1
CATSRDTDTQYF
TGCGCCACCAGCAGGGACACAGATACGCAGTATTTT
>TRBJ2-6|TRBD2|NA|TRBV7-9
CASSLAWPSGVSGANVLTF
TGTGCCAGCAGCTTAGCGTGGCCTAGCGGAGTCTCTGGGGCCAACGTCCTGACTTTC
>TRBJ2-7|NA|once|TRBV5-4
CASSLEGGDYEQYF
TGTGCCAGCAGCTTGGAAGGGGGGGACTACGAGCAGTACTTC
>TRBJ1-2|NA|NA|TRBV28
CASSRQDYGYTF
TGTGCCAGCAGTAGGCAGGACTATGGCTACACCTTC
>TRBJ2-7|TRBD1|NA|TRBV28
CASSSPGTGWSYEQYF
TGTGCCAGCAGTTCCCCCGGGACAGGGTGGTCCTACGAGCAGTACTTC
>TRBJ1-5|NA|NA|TRBV5-5
CASSLQGGGNFNQPQHF
TGTGCCAGCAGCTTACAGGGAGGGGGAAACTTTAATCAGCCCCAGCATTTT
>TRBJ2-7|NA|few|TRBV11-2
CASSPMQGINEQYF
TGTGCCAGCAGCCCCATGCAGGGAATTAACGAGCAGTACTTC
>TRBJ1-1|NA|NA|TRBV7-6
CASSSSRGADTEAFF
TGTGCCAGCAGCTCCAGCCGGGGGGCGGACACTGAAGCTTTCTTT
>TRBJ2-1|TRBD2|NA|TRBV3-1/TRBV3-2
CASSQLAAEQFF
TGTGCCAGCAGCCAACTAGCGGCTGAGCAGTTCTTC
>TRBJ2-1|TRBD2|NA|TRBV7-9
CASLRSGTSLGNEQFF
TGTGCCAGCCTCCGTAGTGGGACTAGTTTAGGCAATGAGCAGTTCTTC
>TRBJ2-2|NA|NA|TRBV29-1
CSVTSPGTTAGGELFF
TGCAGCGTTACATCCCCCGGGACCACAGCGGGCGGGGAGCTGTTTTTT
>TRBJ2-1|NA|NA|TRBV9
CASSVVSYDEQFF
TGTGCCAGCAGCGTAGTTTCCTACGATGAGCAGTTCTTC
>TRBJ1-2|NA|NA|TRBV6-5
CASSKQGRSYTF
TGTGCCAGCAGTAAACAGGGCAGGAGCTACACCTTC
>TRBJ2-1|TRBD2|NA|TRBV5-1
CASSIGRAYNEQFF
TGCGCCAGCAGCATCGGGAGGGCCTACAATGAGCAGTTCTTC
>TRBJ2-7|TRBD2|NA|TRBV5-1
CASSGGRVSEQYF
TGCGCCAGCAGCGGCGGGAGGGTGAGCGAGCAGTACTTC
>TRBJ2-3|TRBD2|NA|TRBV5-1
CASSLAASGVTDTQYF
TGCGCCAGCAGCTTGGCCGCTAGCGGGGTCACAGATACGCAGTATTTT